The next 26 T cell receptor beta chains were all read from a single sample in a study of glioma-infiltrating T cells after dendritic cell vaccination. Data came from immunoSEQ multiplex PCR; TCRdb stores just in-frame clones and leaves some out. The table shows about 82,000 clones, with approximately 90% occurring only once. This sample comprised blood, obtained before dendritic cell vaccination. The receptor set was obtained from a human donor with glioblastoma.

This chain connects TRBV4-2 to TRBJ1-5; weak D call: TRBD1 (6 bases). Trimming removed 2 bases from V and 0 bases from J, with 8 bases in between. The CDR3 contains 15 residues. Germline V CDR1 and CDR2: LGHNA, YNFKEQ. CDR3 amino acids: CASSQQGGSNQPQHF. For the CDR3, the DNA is TGTGCCAGCAGCCAACAAGGGGGTAGCAATCAGCCCCAGCATTTT.

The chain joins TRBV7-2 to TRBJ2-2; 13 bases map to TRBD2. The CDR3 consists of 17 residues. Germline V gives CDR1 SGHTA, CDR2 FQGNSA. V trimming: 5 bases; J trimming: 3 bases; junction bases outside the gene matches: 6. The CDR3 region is CASSTGTSGMYTGELFF. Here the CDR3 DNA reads TGTGCCAGCAGCACCGGGACTAGCGGGATGTACACCGGGGAGCTGTTTTTT.

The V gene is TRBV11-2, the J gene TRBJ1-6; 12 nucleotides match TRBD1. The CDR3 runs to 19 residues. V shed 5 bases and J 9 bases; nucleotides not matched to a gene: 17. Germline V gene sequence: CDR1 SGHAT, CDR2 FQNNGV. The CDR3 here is CASSHPGQGAESVASPLHF. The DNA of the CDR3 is TGTGCCAGCAGCCATCCGGGACAGGGGGCGGAATCGGTTGCTTCACCCCTCCACTTT.

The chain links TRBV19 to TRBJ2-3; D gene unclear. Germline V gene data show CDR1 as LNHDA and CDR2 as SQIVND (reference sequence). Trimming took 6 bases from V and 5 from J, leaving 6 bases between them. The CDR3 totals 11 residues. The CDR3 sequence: CASRSGDTQYF. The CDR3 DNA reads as TGTGCCAGTAGGTCCGGAGATACGCAGTATTTT.

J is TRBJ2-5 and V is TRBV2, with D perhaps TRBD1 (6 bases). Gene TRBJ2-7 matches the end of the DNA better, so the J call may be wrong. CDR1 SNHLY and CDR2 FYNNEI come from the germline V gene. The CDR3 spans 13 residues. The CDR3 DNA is TGTGCCAGCAGAAGGGGGTCTCACTACGAGCAGTACTTC. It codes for CASRRGSHYEQYF.

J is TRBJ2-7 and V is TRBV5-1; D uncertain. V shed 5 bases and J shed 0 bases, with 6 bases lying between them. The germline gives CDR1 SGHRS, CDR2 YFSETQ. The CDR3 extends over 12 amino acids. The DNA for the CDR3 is TGCGCCAGCAGGGCCAGCTCCTACGAGCAGTACTTC. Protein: CASRASSYEQYF. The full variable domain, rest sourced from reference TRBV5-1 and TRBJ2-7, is KAGVTQTPRYLIKTRGQQVTLSCSPISGHRSVSWYQQTPGQGLQFLFEYFSETQRNKGNFPGRFSGRQFSNSRSEMNVSTLELGDSALYLCASRASSYEQYFGPGTRLTVT.

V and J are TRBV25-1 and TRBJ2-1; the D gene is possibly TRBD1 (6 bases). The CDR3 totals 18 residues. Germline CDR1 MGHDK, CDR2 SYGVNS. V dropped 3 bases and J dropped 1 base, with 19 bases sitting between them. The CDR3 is CASSDFYTGSRSYNEQFF. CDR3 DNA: TGTGCCAGCAGTGATTTTTATACAGGGTCGAGGTCCTACAATGAGCAGTTCTTC.

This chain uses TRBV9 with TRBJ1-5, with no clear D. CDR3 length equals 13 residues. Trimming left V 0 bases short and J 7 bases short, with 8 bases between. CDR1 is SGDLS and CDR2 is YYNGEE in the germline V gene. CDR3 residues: CASSVDDQQPQHF. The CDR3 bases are TGTGCCAGCAGCGTAGACGATCAGCAGCCCCAGCATTTT.

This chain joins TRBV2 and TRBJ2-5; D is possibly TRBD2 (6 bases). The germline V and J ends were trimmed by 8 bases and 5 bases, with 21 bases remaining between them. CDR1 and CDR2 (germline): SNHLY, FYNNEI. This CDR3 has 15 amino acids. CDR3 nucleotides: TGTGCCAGCTCTAGGGGAGGACTGCTTCTGGAGACCCAGTACTTC. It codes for CASSRGGLLLETQYF.

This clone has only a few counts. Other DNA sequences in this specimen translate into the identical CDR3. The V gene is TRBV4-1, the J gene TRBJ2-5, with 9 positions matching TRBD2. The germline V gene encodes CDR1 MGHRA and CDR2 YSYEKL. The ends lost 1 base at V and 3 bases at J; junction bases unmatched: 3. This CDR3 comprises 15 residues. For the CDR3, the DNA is TGCGCCAGCAGCCAAGTTAGCGGGGGAGAAGAGACCCAGTACTTC. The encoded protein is CASSQVSGGEETQYF.

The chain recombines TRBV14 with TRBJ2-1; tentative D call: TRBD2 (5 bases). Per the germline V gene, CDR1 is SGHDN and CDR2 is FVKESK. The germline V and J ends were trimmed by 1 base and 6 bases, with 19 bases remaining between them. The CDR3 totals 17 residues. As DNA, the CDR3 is TGTGCCAGCAGCCAAGTGCCCTACGGGGTTTTTTCCAATGAGCAGTTCTTC. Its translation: CASSQVPYGVFSNEQFF.

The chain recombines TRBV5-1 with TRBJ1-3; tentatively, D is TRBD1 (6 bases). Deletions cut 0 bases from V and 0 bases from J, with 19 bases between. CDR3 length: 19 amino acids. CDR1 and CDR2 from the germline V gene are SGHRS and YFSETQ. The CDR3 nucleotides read TGCGCCAGCAGCTTGGCCACAACAGGGTCTTTGGTCTCTGGAAACACCATATATTTT. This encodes CASSLATTGSLVSGNTIYF.

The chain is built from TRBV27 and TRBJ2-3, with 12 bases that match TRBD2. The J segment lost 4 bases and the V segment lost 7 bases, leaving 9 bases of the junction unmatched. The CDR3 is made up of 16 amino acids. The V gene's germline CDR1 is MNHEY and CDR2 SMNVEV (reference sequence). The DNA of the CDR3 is TGTGCCAGCATCCCGGCTAGCGGGGGGGCAGCAGATACGCAGTATTTT. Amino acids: CASIPASGGAADTQYF.

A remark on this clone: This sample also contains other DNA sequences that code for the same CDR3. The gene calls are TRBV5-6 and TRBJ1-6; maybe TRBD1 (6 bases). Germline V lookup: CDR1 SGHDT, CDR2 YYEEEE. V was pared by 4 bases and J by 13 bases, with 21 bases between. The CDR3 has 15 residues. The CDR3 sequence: CASSPLAGAESPLHF. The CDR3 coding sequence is TGTGCCAGCAGCCCCCTTGCAGGGGCAGAATCCCCCCTCCACTTT.

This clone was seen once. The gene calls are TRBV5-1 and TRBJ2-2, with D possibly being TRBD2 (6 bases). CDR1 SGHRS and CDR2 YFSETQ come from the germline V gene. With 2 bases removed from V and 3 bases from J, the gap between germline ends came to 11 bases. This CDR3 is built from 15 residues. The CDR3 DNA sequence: TGCGCCAGCAGCTTAGGGACGGGGGACACCGGGGAGCTGTTTTTT. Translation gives CASSLGTGDTGELFF. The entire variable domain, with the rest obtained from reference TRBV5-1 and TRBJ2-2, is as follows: KAGVTQTPRYLIKTRGQQVTLSCSPISGHRSVSWYQQTPGQGLQFLFEYFSETQRNKGNFPGRFSGRQFSNSRSEMNVSTLELGDSALYLCASSLGTGDTGELFFGEGSRLTVL.

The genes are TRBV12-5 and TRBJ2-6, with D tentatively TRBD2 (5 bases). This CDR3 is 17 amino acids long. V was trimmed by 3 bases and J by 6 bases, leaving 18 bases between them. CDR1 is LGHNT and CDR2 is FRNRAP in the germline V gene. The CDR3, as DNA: TGTGCTAGTGGTTTCTCTTTTATTGTCGGGGAGGCCAACGTCCTGACTTTC. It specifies CASGFSFIVGEANVLTF.

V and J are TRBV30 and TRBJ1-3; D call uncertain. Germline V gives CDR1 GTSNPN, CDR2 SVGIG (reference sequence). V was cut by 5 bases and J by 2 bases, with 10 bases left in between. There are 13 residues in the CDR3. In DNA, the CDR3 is TGTGCCTGGCGCCGCACAACTGGAAACACCATATATTTT. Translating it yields CAWRRTTGNTIYF.

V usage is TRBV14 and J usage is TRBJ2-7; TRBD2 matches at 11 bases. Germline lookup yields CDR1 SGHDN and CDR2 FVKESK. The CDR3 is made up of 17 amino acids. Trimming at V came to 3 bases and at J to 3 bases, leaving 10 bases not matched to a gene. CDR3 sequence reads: CASSHNHFSGRGYEQYF. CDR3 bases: TGTGCCAGCAGCCATAATCACTTTAGCGGGAGGGGCTACGAGCAGTACTTC.

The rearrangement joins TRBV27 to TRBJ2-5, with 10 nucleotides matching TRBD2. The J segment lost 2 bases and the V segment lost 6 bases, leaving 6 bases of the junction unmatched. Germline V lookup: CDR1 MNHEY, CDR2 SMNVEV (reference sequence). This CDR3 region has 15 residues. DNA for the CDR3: TGTGCCAGCAGCCCTGAAGCGGGAGGGCAAGAGACCCAGTACTTC. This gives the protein CASSPEAGGQETQYF.

CDR3 amino acids: CASNDPRGDYGYTF. For the CDR3, the DNA is TGTGCCAGTAACGACCCCCGGGGTGACTATGGCTACACCTTC. The gene calls are TRBV19 and TRBJ1-2; D is undetermined. In germline, CDR1 is LNHDA, CDR2 SQIVND (reference sequence). The CDR3 runs 14 residues. The ends were cut back, 7 bases at V and 3 bases at J, with 15 bases in the middle.

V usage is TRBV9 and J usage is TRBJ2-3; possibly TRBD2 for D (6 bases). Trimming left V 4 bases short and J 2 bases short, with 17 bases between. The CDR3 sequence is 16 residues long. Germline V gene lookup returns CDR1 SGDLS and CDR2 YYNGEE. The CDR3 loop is CASSPRGLHYTDTQYF. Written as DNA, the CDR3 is TGTGCCAGCAGCCCACGGGGACTTCATTACACAGATACGCAGTATTTT. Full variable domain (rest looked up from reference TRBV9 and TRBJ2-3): DSGVTQTPKHLITATGQRVTLRCSPRSGDLSVYWYQQSLDQGLQFLIQYYNGEERAKGNILERFSAQQFPDLHSELNLSSLELGDSALYFCASSPRGLHYTDTQYFGPGTRLTVL.

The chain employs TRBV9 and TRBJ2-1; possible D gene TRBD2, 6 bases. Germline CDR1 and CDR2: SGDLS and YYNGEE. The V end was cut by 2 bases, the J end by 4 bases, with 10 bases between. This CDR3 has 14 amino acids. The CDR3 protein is CASSVSGVYNEQFF. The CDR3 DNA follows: TGTGCCAGCAGCGTGTCGGGGGTTTACAATGAGCAGTTCTTC.

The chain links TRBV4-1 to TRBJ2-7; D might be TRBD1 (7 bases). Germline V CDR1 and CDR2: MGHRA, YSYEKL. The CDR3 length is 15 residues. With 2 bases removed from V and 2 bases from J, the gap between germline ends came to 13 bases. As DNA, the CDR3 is TGCGCCAGCAGCCAATCGACAGGGAGGACCTACGAGCAGTACTTC. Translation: CASSQSTGRTYEQYF.

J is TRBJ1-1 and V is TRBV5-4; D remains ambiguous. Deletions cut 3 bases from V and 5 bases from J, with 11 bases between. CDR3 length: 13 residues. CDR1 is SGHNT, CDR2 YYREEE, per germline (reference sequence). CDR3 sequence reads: CASSSAGRTEAFF. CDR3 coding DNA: TGTGCCAGCAGCTCGGCGGGTCGGACTGAAGCTTTCTTT. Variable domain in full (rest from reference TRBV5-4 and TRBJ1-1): ETGVTQSPTHLIKTRGQQVTLRCSSQSGHNTVSWYQQALGQGPQFIFQYYREEENGRGNFPPRFSGLQFPNYSSELNVNALELDDSALYLCASSSAGRTEAFFGQGTRLTVV.

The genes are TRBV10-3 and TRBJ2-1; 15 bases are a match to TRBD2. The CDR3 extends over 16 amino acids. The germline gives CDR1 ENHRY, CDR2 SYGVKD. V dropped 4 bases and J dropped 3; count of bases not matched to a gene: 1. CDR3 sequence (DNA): TGTGCCATCAGTGGGACTAGCGGGAGGGTCTACAATGAGCAGTTCTTC. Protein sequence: CAISGTSGRVYNEQFF.

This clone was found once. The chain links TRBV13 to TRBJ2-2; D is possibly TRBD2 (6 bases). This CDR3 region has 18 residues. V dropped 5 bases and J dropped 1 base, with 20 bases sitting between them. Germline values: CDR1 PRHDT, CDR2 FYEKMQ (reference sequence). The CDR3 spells CASSPQGGWERNTGELFF. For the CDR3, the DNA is TGTGCCAGCAGCCCCCAAGGAGGGTGGGAGAGGAACACCGGGGAGCTGTTTTTT.